A single sample is the source of the 24 T cell receptor beta chains below, sequenced in a study of blood T cell repertoires in COVID-19. Sequencing used immunoSEQ multiplex PCR; TCRdb keeps in-frame clones, though not all of them. The sample carries fewer than 200,000 clones, approximately 80% recorded once. What was sequenced was PBMCs or T cells enriched from blood (not recorded which). These receptors were collected from a woman aged 60 to 75 with acute COVID-19.

J is TRBJ2-7 and V is TRBV7-2; D is undetermined. Per the germline V gene, CDR1 is SGHTA and CDR2 is FQGNSA. The CDR3 sequence is 15 residues long. Trimming pared 4 bases from V and 4 bases from J, leaving 17 bases between. CDR3 sequence: CASSYEARVGYEQYV. The CDR3 bases are TGTGCCAGCAGCTATGAAGCCCGGGTTGGATACGAGCAGTACGTC.

The chain has TRBV4-3 and TRBJ1-6; D remains ambiguous. This CDR3 region has 15 residues. Per the germline V gene, CDR1 is LGHNA and CDR2 is YSLEER. Between the trimmed V and J ends, which lost 0 bases and 6 bases, there was a span of 9 bases. The CDR3, as DNA: TGCGCCAGCAGCCAAGAGAGTCTGCTTAATTCACCCCTCCACTTT. Translated: CASSQESLLNSPLHF.

The J gene is TRBJ2-1, the V gene TRBV6-2 or TRBV6-3; 7 nucleotides line up with TRBD1. From germline, CDR1 is MNHEY and CDR2 SVGEGT. With V trimmed by 2 bases and J by 8 bases, 12 bases remained unmatched. This CDR3 region has 16 residues. The CDR3 reads CASSYIGDRRRHEQFF. The CDR3 nucleotides read TGTGCCAGCAGTTACATAGGGGACAGAAGGCGGCATGAGCAGTTCTTC.

J is TRBJ1-4 and V is TRBV6-2 or TRBV6-3; D is unclear. V lost 2 bases and J lost 3, with 7 bases in between. Per germline, CDR1 MNHEY and CDR2 SVGEGT. This CDR3 comprises 14 residues. Here the CDR3 reads CASSYIAANEKLFF. CDR3 DNA: TGTGCCAGCAGTTACATCGCAGCTAATGAAAAACTGTTTTTT.

The V gene is TRBV10-1, the J gene TRBJ2-3; D gene unclear. The CDR3 sequence is 12 residues long. Looked up from germline, CDR1 is WNHNN and CDR2 is SYGVQD (reference sequence). The ends were cut back, 3 bases at V and 7 bases at J, with 8 bases in the middle. CDR3 residues: CASSENSYTQYF. The CDR3 region has the DNA TGCGCCAGCAGTGAAAACAGCTATACGCAGTATTTT.

This clone has only a few counts. This chain uses TRBV5-8 with TRBJ2-7, with D possibly TRBD1 on 6 matching bases. V dropped 0 bases and J dropped 6 bases, with 13 bases sitting between them. The CDR3 has 14 residues. Germline lookup yields CDR1 SGHTS and CDR2 YDEGEE. CDR3 amino acids: CASSLDIGGTEQYV. Here the CDR3 DNA reads TGTGCCAGCAGCTTGGATATAGGGGGTACCGAGCAGTACGTC.

The genes are TRBV12-5 and TRBJ2-3; a possible D gene is TRBD1 (5 bases). V was clipped by 4 bases and J by 0 bases, with 14 bases between them. CDR1 is LGHNT, CDR2 FRNRAP, per germline. The CDR3 covers 16 residues. The CDR3 reads CASGSDDSSSTDTQYF. In DNA form, the CDR3 reads TGTGCTAGTGGTTCGGACGACAGCTCTAGCACAGATACGCAGTATTTT.

The chain is built from TRBV11-3 and TRBJ2-1; possibly TRBD1 for D (5 bases). CDR1 is SGHNT, CDR2 YENEEA, per germline. The CDR3 sequence is 14 residues long. Trimming stripped 5 bases from V and 3 bases from J, with 11 bases between. The chain's CDR3 is CASSPGRLYNEQFF. CDR3 nucleotide sequence: TGTGCCAGCAGCCCAGGGCGCCTCTACAATGAGCAGTTCTTC.

V gene TRBV28 combines with J gene TRBJ1-2, with a possible D match to TRBD1 (5 bases). Germline V gene lookup returns CDR1 MDHEN and CDR2 SYDVKM. The CDR3 loop spans 13 amino acids. Between the trimmed V and J ends, which lost 8 bases and 8 bases, there was a span of 18 bases. CDR3 residues: CASASLGLEGYTF. The CDR3 DNA reads as TGTGCCAGCGCCTCGCTGGGGCTGGAAGGCTACACCTTC.

This clone appeared a single time. This sequence joins TRBV2 and TRBJ1-4; no firm D call. The germline V and J ends were trimmed by 8 bases and 7 bases, with 14 bases remaining between them. This CDR3 contains 13 residues. Germline V CDR1 and CDR2: SNHLY, FYNNEI. CDR3 sequence reads: CASSQRWREKLFF. The CDR3, as DNA: TGTGCCAGCTCCCAGAGGTGGCGTGAAAAACTGTTTTTT.

This sequence joins TRBV5-4 and TRBJ1-3, with D perhaps matching TRBD1 (5 bases). CDR3 size: 16 residues. Germline CDR1 SGHNT, CDR2 YYREEE (reference sequence). The V end lost 3 bases, the J end lost 0 bases, and 13 bases lay between the germline ends. Written as DNA, the CDR3 is TGTGCCAGCAGCTCCAGGGACTTTTCCTCTGGAAACACCATATATTTT. Its protein is CASSSRDFSSGNTIYF.

V usage is TRBV7-9 and J usage is TRBJ2-5; D perhaps matches TRBD2 (5 bases). The CDR3 spans 17 residues. Germline V gene sequence: CDR1 SEHNR, CDR2 FQNEAQ (reference sequence). Trimming stripped 3 bases from V and 5 bases from J, with 22 bases between. CDR3 loop: CASSFSFRGPGVETQYF. Here the CDR3 DNA reads TGTGCCAGCAGCTTTAGTTTTCGCGGGCCAGGTGTGGAGACCCAGTACTTC.

V is TRBV10-3 and J is TRBJ2-7; TRBD1 might be the D (6 bases). The V end lost 2 bases, the J end lost 3 bases, and 14 bases lay between the germline ends. The CDR3 is made up of 15 amino acids. Germline loops: CDR1 ENHRY, CDR2 SYGVKD. In DNA form, the CDR3 reads TGTGCCATCAGTGAGGGCCAGGGACAAATCTACGAGCAGTACTTC. Protein product: CAISEGQGQIYEQYF.

This clone has more than one count but fewer than ten. The chain is built from TRBV4-1 and TRBJ1-1, with D perhaps matching TRBD1 (6 bases). CDR3 length equals 15 residues. The ends were cut back, 1 base at V and 6 bases at J, with 15 bases in the middle. The germline CDR1 and CDR2 sequences are MGHRA and YSYEKL. In DNA form, the CDR3 reads TGCGCCAGCAGCCAAGTAGCAACAGGGTTCCCTGAAGCTTTCTTT. This codes for CASSQVATGFPEAFF.

The chain couples TRBV10-3 to TRBJ1-1; 9 positions agree with TRBD1. The CDR3 has 15 amino acids. V trimming: 6 bases; J trimming: 1 base; junction bases outside the gene matches: 6. Germline loops: CDR1 ENHRY, CDR2 SYGVKD. CDR3 amino acids: CAISQDRGGNTEAFF. The CDR3 region has the DNA TGTGCCATCAGCCAGGACAGGGGAGGGAACACTGAAGCTTTCTTT.

Many counts were recorded for this clone. The chain carries TRBV14 and TRBJ2-3, with a weak D call TRBD2 (5 bases). The V end lost 0 bases, the J end lost 2 bases, and 15 bases lay between the germline ends. CDR3 size: 17 residues. Per germline, CDR1 SGHDN and CDR2 FVKESK. For the CDR3, the DNA is TGTGCCAGCAGCCAAGATGTAGCGCGACAAAACACAGATACGCAGTATTTT. Its protein product is CASSQDVARQNTDTQYF.

V usage is TRBV6-2 or TRBV6-3 and J usage is TRBJ2-7, with TRBD2 matching over 8 bases. The V gene's germline CDR1 is MNHEY and CDR2 SVGEGT. Trimming at V came to 0 bases and at J to 0 bases, leaving 7 bases not matched to a gene. The CDR3 length is 17 residues. CDR3 bases: TGTGCCAGCAGTTACTCGCCTAATAGCGGGACCTCCTACGAGCAGTACTTC. It codes for CASSYSPNSGTSYEQYF.

A word on this clone: In this CDR3 the conserved last residue, phenylalanine or tryptophan, is missing, so a read error is likely. No DNA is shown, since the ends of the CDR3 on it are uncertain; the CDR3 is the one TCRdb lists. The V gene is TRBV6-5, the J gene TRBJ2-7; no check of the table's D call, TRBD1, against the DNA was made. The CDR3 comprises 11 residues, both ends counted. Germline loops: CDR1 MNHEY, CDR2 SVGAGI. The CDR3 here is CASRHRDTSPC.

This clone showed up just a few times. The rearrangement links TRBV6-2 or TRBV6-3 to TRBJ2-4; possibly TRBD2 for D (5 bases). The germline V gene has CDR1 MNHEY and CDR2 SVGEGT. V was clipped by 5 bases and J by 0 bases, with 11 bases between them. The CDR3 runs to 15 residues. The CDR3 DNA is TGTGCCAGCAGTCCCGGGGTTCTAGCCAAAAACATTCAGTACTTC. This encodes CASSPGVLAKNIQYF.

CDR3: CASSPSTGGDTEAFF. The CDR3 nucleotides read TGTGCCAGCTCACCATCGACAGGGGGCGACACTGAAGCTTTCTTT. The chain uses TRBV18 and TRBJ1-1; 10 bases are shared with TRBD1. J lost 3 bases, V lost 2 bases, and 3 bases had no gene match. The CDR3 extends over 15 amino acids. Germline V gene sequence: CDR1 KGHSH, CDR2 LQKENI. Filled out from reference TRBV18 and TRBJ1-1, the complete variable domain reads NAGVMQNPRHLVRRRGQEARLRCSPMKGHSHVYWYRQLPEEGLKFMVYLQKENIIDESGMPKERFSAEFPKEGPSILRIQQVVRGDSAAYFCASSPSTGGDTEAFFGQGTRLTVV.

This clone showed up many times. The chain uses TRBV9 and TRBJ2-7; D possibly corresponds to TRBD1 (5 bases). This CDR3 has 14 residues. CDR1 SGDLS and CDR2 YYNGEE come from the germline V gene. Trimming removed 0 bases from V and 5 bases from J, with 12 bases in between. In DNA, the CDR3 is TGTGCCAGCAGCGTAGATCCCAGGGCGAACGAGCAGTACTTC. This gives the protein CASSVDPRANEQYF. The full variable domain, its missing parts supplied by reference TRBV9 and TRBJ2-7, is DSGVTQTPKHLITATGQRVTLRCSPRSGDLSVYWYQQSLDQGLQFLIQYYNGEERAKGNILERFSAQQFPDLHSELNLSSLELGDSALYFCASSVDPRANEQYFGPGTRLTVT.

This clone was seen more than once but under ten times. The chain couples TRBV19 to TRBJ1-2; 8 bases map to TRBD1. The germline CDR1 and CDR2 sequences are LNHDA and SQIVND (reference sequence). The CDR3 has 15 residues. V dropped 3 bases and J dropped 8; count of bases not matched to a gene: 11. The CDR3 spells CASSIRTGSLVGYTF. The CDR3, as DNA: TGTGCCAGTAGTATTCGGACAGGGTCCTTGGTCGGCTACACCTTC.

The J gene is TRBJ2-3, the V gene TRBV11-2; 9 bases are a match to TRBD2. The length of the CDR3 is 16 residues. The germline V gene encodes CDR1 SGHAT and CDR2 FQNNGV. V lost 6 bases, J lost 2 bases, and 9 bases stayed unmatched. The DNA of the CDR3 is TGTGCCAGCAGACGTAGCGGGGGCCATCCCACAGATACGCAGTATTTT. Its protein product is CASRRSGGHPTDTQYF.

This chain joins TRBV18 and TRBJ2-7; 13 bases match TRBD2. This CDR3 region has 15 residues. The junction had 9 bases not matched to a gene; V was cut back by 6 bases and J by 7 bases. Germline V CDR1 and CDR2: KGHSH, LQKENI. The CDR3 DNA reads TGTGCCAGCTCTCCCGGGACTAGCGGGATGGGGGAGCAGTACTTC. Translating it yields CASSPGTSGMGEQYF.